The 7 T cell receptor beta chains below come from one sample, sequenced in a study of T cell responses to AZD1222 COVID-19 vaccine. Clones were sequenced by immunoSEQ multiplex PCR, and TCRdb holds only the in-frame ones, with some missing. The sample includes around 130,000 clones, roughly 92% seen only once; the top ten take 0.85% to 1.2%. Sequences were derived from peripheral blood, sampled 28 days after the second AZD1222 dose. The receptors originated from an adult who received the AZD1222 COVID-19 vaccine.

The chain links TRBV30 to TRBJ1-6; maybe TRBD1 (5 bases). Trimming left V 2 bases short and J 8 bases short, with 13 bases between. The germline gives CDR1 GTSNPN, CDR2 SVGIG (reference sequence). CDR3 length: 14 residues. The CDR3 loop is CAWSNRAGDSPLHF. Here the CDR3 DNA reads TGTGCCTGGAGTAATCGGGCGGGGGATTCACCCCTCCACTTT.

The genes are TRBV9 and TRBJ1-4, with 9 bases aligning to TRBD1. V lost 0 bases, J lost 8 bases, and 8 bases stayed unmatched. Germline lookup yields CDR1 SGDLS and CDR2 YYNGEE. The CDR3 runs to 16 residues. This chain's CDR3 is CASSVGATGGGEKLFF. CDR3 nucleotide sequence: TGTGCCAGCAGCGTAGGGGCAACAGGGGGCGGCGAAAAACTGTTTTTT. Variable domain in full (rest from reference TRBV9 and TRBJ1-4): DSGVTQTPKHLITATGQRVTLRCSPRSGDLSVYWYQQSLDQGLQFLIQYYNGEERAKGNILERFSAQQFPDLHSELNLSSLELGDSALYFCASSVGATGGGEKLFFGSGTQLSVL.

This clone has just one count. CDR3 sequence: CASSYRQGTNEQYF. The DNA of the CDR3 is TGTGCCAGCAGTTACCGACAGGGTACCAACGAGCAGTACTTC. The chain joins TRBV6-6 to TRBJ2-7; TRBD1 agrees at 7 bases. V dropped 2 bases and J dropped 5; count of bases not matched to a gene: 6. The germline CDR1 and CDR2 sequences are MNHNY and SVGAGI (reference sequence). The length of the CDR3 is 14 residues.

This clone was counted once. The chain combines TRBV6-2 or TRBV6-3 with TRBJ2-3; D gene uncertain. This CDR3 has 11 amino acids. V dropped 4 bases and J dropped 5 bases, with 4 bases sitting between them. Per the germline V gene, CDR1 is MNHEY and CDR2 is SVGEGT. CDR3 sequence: CASSSVDTQYF. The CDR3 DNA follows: TGTGCCAGCAGTTCGGTAGATACGCAGTATTTT.

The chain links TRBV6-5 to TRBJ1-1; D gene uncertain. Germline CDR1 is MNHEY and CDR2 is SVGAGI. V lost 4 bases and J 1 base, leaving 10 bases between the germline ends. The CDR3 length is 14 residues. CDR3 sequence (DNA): TGTGCCAGCAGTTTAAATCCGTCGAACACTGAAGCTTTCTTT. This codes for CASSLNPSNTEAFF.

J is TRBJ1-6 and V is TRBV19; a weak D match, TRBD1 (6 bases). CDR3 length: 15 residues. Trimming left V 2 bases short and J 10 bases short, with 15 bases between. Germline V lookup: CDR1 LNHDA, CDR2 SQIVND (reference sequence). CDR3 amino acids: CASSIKRGAESPLHF. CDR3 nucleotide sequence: TGTGCCAGTAGTATAAAACGGGGGGCGGAATCACCCCTCCACTTT. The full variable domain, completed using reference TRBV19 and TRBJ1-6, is DGGITQSPKYLFRKEGQNVTLSCEQNLNHDAMYWYRQDPGQGLRLIYYSQIVNDFQKGDIAEGYSVSREKKESFPLTVTSAQKNPTAFYLCASSIKRGAESPLHFGNGTRLTVT.

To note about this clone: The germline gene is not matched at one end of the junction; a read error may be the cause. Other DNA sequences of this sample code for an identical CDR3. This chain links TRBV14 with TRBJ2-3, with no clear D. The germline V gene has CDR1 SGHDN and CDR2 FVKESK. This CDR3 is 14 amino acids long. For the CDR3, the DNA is TGTGCTAGCAGCGAAGTAGCTAGGTCAGATACGCAGTATTTT. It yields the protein CASSEVARSDTQYF.